This is a list of T cell receptor beta chains from one sample in a study of blood T cell repertoires in COVID-19. The data were produced by immunoSEQ multiplex PCR, yet TCRdb's version contains in-frame clones alone and is incomplete. The sample includes around 62,000 clones, 65% to 90% of them seen just once. The sequenced sample was peripheral blood. The receptors were sampled from a man aged 45 to 65 with acute or convalescent COVID-19. Each CDR3 is given with its conserved first and last residue. A D gene is named only where the DNA matches it firmly. Only part of the rows carry a size: once, few, many, or a class if the clone is expanded.

NA	TRBV10-3	TRBJ1-6	NA	16	CAINLDGPGDNSPLHF	TGTGCCATCAACCTGGACGGCCCGGGGGATAATTCACCCCTCCACTTT
once	TRBV18	TRBJ2-2	TRBD2	17	CASSPPELAAYTGELFF	TGTGCCAGCTCACCACCGGAACTAGCGGCCTACACCGGGGAGCTGTTTTTT
NA	TRBV14	TRBJ1-2	NA	14	CASSRGQTNYGYTF	TGTGCCAGCAGCCGGGGCCAAACTAACTATGGCTACACCTTC
few	TRBV19	TRBJ1-2	TRBD1	18	CASSIDVSRQGARYGYTF	TGTGCCAGTAGTATAGATGTTTCCCGACAGGGAGCTCGCTATGGCTACACCTTC
NA	TRBV11-2	TRBJ1-1	NA	16	CASSLQFGQKNTEAFF	TGTGCCAGCAGCCTACAATTCGGACAGAAGAACACTGAAGCTTTCTTT
NA	TRBV28	TRBJ2-1	TRBD2	13	CASNGGGRYEQFF	TGTGCCAGCAACGGCGGGGGGAGGTATGAGCAGTTCTTC
NA	TRBV6-4	TRBJ2-1	NA	13	CASSEDRYNEQFF	TGTGCCAGCAGTGAGGACAGATACAATGAGCAGTTCTTC
NA	TRBV30	TRBJ1-4	NA	13	CAWNHGFDEKLFF	TGTGCCTGGAATCACGGTTTCGATGAAAAACTGTTTTTT
NA	TRBV3-1/TRBV3-2	TRBJ2-3	NA	15	CASSPRRRGFGTQYF	TGTGCCAGCAGCCCCCGGCGGCGGGGTTTCGGTACGCAGTATTTT
NA	TRBV21-1	TRBJ2-5	NA	15	CASSKGRPRRETQYF	TGTGCCAGCAGCAAAGGTAGACCGCGGCGGGAGACCCAGTACTTC
medium-sized	TRBV11-3	TRBJ1-3	NA	15	CASSLGASSGNTIYF	TGTGCCAGCAGCTTGGGAGCCTCCTCTGGAAACACCATATATTTT
once	TRBV25-1	TRBJ2-7	TRBD1	14	CASSDRGRTYEQYF	TGTGCCAGCAGCGACAGGGGGCGCACCTACGAGCAGTACTTC
NA	TRBV19	TRBJ2-5	TRBD2	14	CASSLSSGQETQYF	TGTGCCAGTAGTTTGTCTAGCGGTCAAGAGACCCAGTACTTC
NA	TRBV30	TRBJ1-5	NA	13	CAWSEQPNQPQHF	TGTGCCTGGAGTGAACAGCCCAATCAGCCCCAGCATTTT
NA	TRBV5-1	TRBJ1-2	TRBD1	17	CASSSGTGGSPRYGYTF	TGCGCCAGCAGTTCCGGGACAGGGGGCTCCCCTCGGTATGGCTACACCTTC
NA	TRBV7-3	TRBJ2-5	NA	13	CASSPTPRETQYF	TGTGCCAGCAGCCCGACCCCGCGGGAGACCCAGTACTTC
many	TRBV6-5	TRBJ2-1	NA	13	CASSSRPLTGQFF	TGTGCCAGCAGTTCTAGACCCTTAACGGGGCAGTTCTTC
NA	TRBV5-8	TRBJ1-6	NA	15	CASSQEDSSNSPLHF	TGTGCCAGCAGCCAAGAGGACAGCTCTAATTCACCCCTCCACTTT
NA	TRBV9	TRBJ1-3	TRBD1	15	CASSTGQSSGNTIYF	TGTGCCAGCAGCACGGGACAGAGCTCTGGAAACACCATATATTTT
NA	TRBV5-1	TRBJ2-1	NA	13	CASSPGQQNEQFF	TGCGCCAGCAGCCCAGGACAGCAAAATGAGCAGTTCTTC
many	TRBV4-1	TRBJ1-1	NA	14	CASSPRLLDTEAFF	TGCGCCAGCAGCCCTAGACTATTAGACACTGAAGCTTTCTTT
NA	TRBV9	TRBJ2-1	NA	14	CASSVGNVVREQFF	TGTGCCAGCAGCGTAGGTAACGTAGTACGGGAGCAGTTCTTC
once	TRBV6-2/TRBV6-3	TRBJ2-5	TRBD1	15	CASSYRTGGEETQYF	TGTGCCAGCAGTTACCGGACAGGGGGAGAGGAGACCCAGTACTTC
once	TRBV30	TRBJ2-5	TRBD2	15	CAWSAGLAGMETQYF	TGTGCCTGGAGTGCCGGACTAGCGGGGATGGAGACCCAGTACTTC
NA	TRBV6-1	TRBJ2-1	NA	13	CASSEERGNEQFF	TGTGCCAGCAGTGAAGAACGGGGGAATGAGCAGTTCTTC
NA	TRBV5-4	TRBJ1-1	TRBD1	12	CASRGTDEMAFF	TGTGCCAGCAGGGGGACAGATGAGATGGCTTTCTTT
NA	TRBV27	TRBJ2-5	TRBD1	13	CASSTRGQETQYF	TGTGCCAGCAGCACCAGGGGGCAAGAGACCCAGTACTTC
NA	TRBV5-4	TRBJ1-1	NA	14	CASSLGGHNTEAFF	TGTGCCAGCAGCTTGGGGGGGCATAACACTGAAGCTTTCTTT
once	TRBV18	TRBJ2-5	TRBD2	16	CASSLGTSGAQETQYF	TGTGCCAGCTCACTAGGGACTAGCGGGGCCCAAGAGACCCAGTACTTC
few	TRBV7-8	TRBJ2-7	TRBD1	14	CASSPTGQSYEQYF	TGTGCCAGCAGCCCCACGGGACAGTCCTACGAGCAGTACTTC
few	TRBV29-1	TRBJ1-1	TRBD1	14	CSVEEEQGVTEAFF	TGCAGCGTTGAAGAGGAACAGGGGGTCACTGAAGCTTTCTTT
few	TRBV30	TRBJ1-3	NA	14	CAWTRGLSGNTIYF	TGTGCCTGGACCCGGGGTTTGTCTGGAAACACCATATATTTT
NA	TRBV6-5	TRBJ1-4	TRBD1	15	CASNPRQGINEKLFF	TGTGCCAGCAATCCACGACAGGGCATTAATGAAAAACTGTTTTTT
NA	TRBV27	TRBJ2-7	NA	14	CASSFTGESYEQYF	TGTGCCAGCAGCTTTACGGGGGAATCCTACGAGCAGTACTTC
NA	TRBV7-3	TRBJ2-5	TRBD1	13	CASSRQGGETQYF	TGTGCCAGCAGCAGACAGGGGGGAGAGACCCAGTACTTC